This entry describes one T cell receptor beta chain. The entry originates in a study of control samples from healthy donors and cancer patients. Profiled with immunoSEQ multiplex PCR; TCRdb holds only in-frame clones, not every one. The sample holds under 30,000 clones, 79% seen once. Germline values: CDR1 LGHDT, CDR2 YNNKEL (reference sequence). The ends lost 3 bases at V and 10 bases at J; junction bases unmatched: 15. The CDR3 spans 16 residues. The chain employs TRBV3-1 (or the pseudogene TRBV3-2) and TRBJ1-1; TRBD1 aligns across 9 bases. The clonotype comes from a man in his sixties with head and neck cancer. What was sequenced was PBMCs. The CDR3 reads CASSQYTTGTGPSAFF. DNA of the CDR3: TGTGCCAGCAGCCAGTATACTACCGGGACAGGGCCTTCAGCTTTCTTT.